The clone carrying this T cell receptor beta chain was recorded a few times. Its antigen is unidentified. The source of the sample is a study of post-analysis software for immune sequencing data. As for the study in general: Relapsing-remitting, secondary progressive and progressive-relapsing courses of multiple sclerosis were included. Study-wide results and limits: Normalized Chao1 diversity in multiple sclerosis patients fell significantly below that of controls. The F measure placed samples prepared in the same batch into strongly shared clusters. In patients, 4 to 6 TRBV segments were more frequent than in controls, with TRBV5-6, TRBV5-1 and TRBV20-1 among them.

Carried by the TCR beta cDNA libraries were unique molecular identifiers. Around 500,000 cDNA molecules were obtained per 1 to 10 million input T cells. From the PCR reads, TCRdb called clonotypes with MiXCR, one entry per CDR3 protein. The sample holds approximately 660,000 distinct CDR3 sequences, 59% seen once. The CDR3 has 12 amino acids. Germline CDR1 DFQATT, CDR2 SNEGSKA (reference sequence). Trimming removed 6 bases at V and 8 bases at J, with 14 bases between. This receptor was obtained from a girl aged 2-10 years with multiple sclerosis. The sample was blood. The gene calls are TRBV20-1 and TRBJ2-1; no reliable D call. This CDR3 is CSAVESMDEQFF. The CDR3 coding sequence is TGCAGTGCCGTAGAGAGCATGGATGAGCAGTTCTTC.